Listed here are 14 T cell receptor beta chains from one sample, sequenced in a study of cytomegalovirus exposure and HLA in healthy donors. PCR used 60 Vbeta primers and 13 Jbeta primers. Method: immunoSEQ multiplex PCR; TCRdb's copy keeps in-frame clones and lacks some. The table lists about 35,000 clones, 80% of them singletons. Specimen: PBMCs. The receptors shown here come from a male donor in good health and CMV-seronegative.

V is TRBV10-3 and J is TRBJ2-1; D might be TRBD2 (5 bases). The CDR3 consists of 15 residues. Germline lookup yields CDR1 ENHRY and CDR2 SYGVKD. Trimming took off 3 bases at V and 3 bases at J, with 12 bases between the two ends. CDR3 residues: CAISDEGRNYNEQFF. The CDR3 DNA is TGTGCCATCAGTGATGAGGGCAGGAACTACAATGAGCAGTTCTTC.

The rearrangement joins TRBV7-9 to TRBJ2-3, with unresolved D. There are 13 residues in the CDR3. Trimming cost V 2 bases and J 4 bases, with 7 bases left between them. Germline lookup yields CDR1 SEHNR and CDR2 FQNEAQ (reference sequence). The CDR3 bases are TGTGCCAGCAGCTTACGCGTTCCAGATACGCAGTATTTT. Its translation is CASSLRVPDTQYF. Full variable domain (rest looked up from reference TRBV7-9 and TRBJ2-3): DTGVSQNPRHKITKRGQNVTFRCDPISEHNRLYWYRQTLGQGPEFLTYFQNEAQLEKSRLLSDRFSAERPKGSFSTLEIQRTEQGDSAMYLCASSLRVPDTQYFGPGTRLTVL.

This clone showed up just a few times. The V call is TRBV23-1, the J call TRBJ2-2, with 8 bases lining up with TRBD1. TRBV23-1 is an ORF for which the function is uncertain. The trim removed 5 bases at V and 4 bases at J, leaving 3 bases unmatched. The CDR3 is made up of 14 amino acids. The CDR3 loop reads CASSSDRATGELFF. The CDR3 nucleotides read TGCGCCAGCAGTTCGGACAGGGCCACCGGGGAGCTGTTTTTT.

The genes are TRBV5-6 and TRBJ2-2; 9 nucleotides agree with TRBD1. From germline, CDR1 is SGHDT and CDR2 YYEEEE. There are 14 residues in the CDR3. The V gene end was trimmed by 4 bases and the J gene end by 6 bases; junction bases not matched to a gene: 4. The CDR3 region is CASSPWTGAGELFF. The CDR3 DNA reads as TGTGCCAGCAGCCCCTGGACAGGGGCCGGGGAGCTGTTTTTT. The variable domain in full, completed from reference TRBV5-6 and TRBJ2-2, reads DAGVTQSPTHLIKTRGQQVTLRCSPKSGHDTVSWYQQALGQGPQFIFQYYEEEERQRGNFPDRFSGHQFPNYSSELNVNALLLGDSALYLCASSPWTGAGELFFGEGSRLTVL.

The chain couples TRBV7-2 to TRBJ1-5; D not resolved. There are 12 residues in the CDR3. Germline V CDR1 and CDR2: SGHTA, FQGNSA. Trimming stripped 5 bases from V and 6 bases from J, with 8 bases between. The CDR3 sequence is CASSANSQPQHF. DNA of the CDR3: TGTGCCAGCAGCGCCAACAGTCAGCCCCAGCATTTT.

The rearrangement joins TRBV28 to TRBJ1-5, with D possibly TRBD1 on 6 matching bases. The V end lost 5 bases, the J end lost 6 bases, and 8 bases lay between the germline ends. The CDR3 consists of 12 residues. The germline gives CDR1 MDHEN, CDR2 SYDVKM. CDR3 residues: CASSTGFQPQHF. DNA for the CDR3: TGTGCCAGCAGTACAGGGTTTCAGCCCCAGCATTTT. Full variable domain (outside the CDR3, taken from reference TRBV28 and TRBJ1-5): DVKVTQSSRYLVKRTGEKVFLECVQDMDHENMFWYRQDPGLGLRLIYFSYDVKMKEKGDIPEGYSVSREKKERFSLILESASTNQTSMYLCASSTGFQPQHFGDGTRLSIL.

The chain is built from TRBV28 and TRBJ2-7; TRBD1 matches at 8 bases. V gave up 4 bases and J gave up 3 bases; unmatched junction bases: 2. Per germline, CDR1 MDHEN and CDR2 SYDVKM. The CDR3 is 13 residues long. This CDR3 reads CASSSGQGYEQYF. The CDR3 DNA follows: TGTGCCAGCAGTTCCGGACAGGGCTACGAGCAGTACTTC. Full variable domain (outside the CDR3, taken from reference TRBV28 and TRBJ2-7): DVKVTQSSRYLVKRTGEKVFLECVQDMDHENMFWYRQDPGLGLRLIYFSYDVKMKEKGDIPEGYSVSREKKERFSLILESASTNQTSMYLCASSSGQGYEQYFGPGTRLTVT.

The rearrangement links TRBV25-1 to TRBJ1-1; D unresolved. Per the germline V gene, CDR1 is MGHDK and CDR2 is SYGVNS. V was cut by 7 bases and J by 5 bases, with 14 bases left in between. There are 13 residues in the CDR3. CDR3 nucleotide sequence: TGTGCCAGCACTGCGATTGGTGATACTGAAGCTTTCTTT. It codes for CASTAIGDTEAFF.

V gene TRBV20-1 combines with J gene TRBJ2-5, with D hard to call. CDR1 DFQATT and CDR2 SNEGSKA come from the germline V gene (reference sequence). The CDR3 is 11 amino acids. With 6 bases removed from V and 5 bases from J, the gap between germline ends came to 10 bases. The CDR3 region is CSAFWAETQYF. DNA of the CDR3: TGCAGTGCCTTCTGGGCGGAGACCCAGTACTTC.

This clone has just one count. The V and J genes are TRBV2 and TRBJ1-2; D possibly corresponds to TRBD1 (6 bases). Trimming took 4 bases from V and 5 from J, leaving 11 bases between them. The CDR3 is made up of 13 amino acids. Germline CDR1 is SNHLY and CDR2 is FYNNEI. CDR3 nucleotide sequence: TGTGCCAGCAGTGTGGACAGAAAGTATGGCTACACCTTC. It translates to CASSVDRKYGYTF. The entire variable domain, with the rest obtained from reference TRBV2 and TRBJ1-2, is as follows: EPEVTQTPSHQVTQMGQEVILRCVPISNHLYFYWYRQILGQKVEFLVSFYNNEISEKSEIFDDQFSVERPDGSNFTLKIRSTKLEDSAMYFCASSVDRKYGYTFGSGTRLTVV.

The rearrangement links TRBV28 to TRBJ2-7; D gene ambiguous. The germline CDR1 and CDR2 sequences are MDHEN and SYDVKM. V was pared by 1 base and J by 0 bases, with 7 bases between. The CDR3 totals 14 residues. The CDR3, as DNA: TGTGCCAGCAGTTTATTTACAAGCTCCTACGAGCAGTACTTC. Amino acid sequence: CASSLFTSSYEQYF.

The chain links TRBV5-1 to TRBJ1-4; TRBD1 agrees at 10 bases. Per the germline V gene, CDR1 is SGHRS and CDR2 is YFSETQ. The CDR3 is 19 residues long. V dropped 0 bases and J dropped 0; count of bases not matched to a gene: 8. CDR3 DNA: TGCGCCAGCAGCTTGGCCATCGGGACAGGGGCCGCAACTAATGAAAAACTGTTTTTT. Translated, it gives CASSLAIGTGAATNEKLFF.

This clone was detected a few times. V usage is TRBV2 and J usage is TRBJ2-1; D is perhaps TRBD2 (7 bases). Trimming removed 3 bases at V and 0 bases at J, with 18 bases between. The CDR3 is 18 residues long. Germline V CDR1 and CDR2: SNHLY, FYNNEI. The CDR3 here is CASSDYREAGSSYNEQFF. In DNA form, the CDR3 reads TGTGCCAGCAGTGATTACAGGGAAGCGGGAAGCTCCTACAATGAGCAGTTCTTC.

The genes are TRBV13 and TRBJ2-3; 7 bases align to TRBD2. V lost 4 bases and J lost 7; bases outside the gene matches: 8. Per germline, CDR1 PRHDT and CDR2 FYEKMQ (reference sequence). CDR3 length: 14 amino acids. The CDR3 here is CASSSPRGWYTQYF. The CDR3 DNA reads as TGTGCCAGCAGCTCCCCGCGGGGGTGGTATACGCAGTATTTT. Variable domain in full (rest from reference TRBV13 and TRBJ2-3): AAGVIQSPRHLIKEKRETATLKCYPIPRHDTVYWYQQGPGQDPQFLISFYEKMQSDKGSIPDRFSAQQFSDYHSELNMSSLELGDSALYFCASSSPRGWYTQYFGPGTRLTVL.